A single sample is the source of the 32 T cell receptor beta chains below, sequenced in a study of vaccination effects on CD4 cells after COVID-19. Profiled with immunoSEQ multiplex PCR; TCRdb holds only in-frame clones, not every one. The sample has tens of thousands of clones, about 79% seen once; the top ten hold around 3.8%. Their specific antigens are unknown. ViraFEST assay sequencing came after antigen-specific CD4+ T cells were expanded with viral peptide pools. The authors isolated CD4+ T cells after roughly eleven days of culture. Vaccinees lacked prior SARS-CoV-2 infection and tested negative for nucleocapsid antibodies. Sample: CD4+ T cells from PBMCs cultured with HCoV-OC43 spike peptides, taken before COVID-19 vaccination. The subset is: HCoV-OC43 spike overlapping peptide pool stimulation. The receptors here all came from a human donor who received a COVID-19 vaccine.

The rearrangement links TRBV12-5 to TRBJ2-1; D not certain. Germline CDR1 and CDR2: LGHNT and FRNRAP. This CDR3 contains 13 residues. The ends were cut back, 1 base at V and 4 bases at J, with 5 bases in the middle. In DNA, the CDR3 is TGTGCTAGTGGTTTGGGCCAGTACAATGAGCAGTTCTTC. It encodes CASGLGQYNEQFF.

The CDR3 sequence: CASSLGPETYYGYTF. CDR3 nucleotides: TGTGCCAGCAGCTTGGGACCAGAGACCTACTATGGCTACACCTTC. The J gene is TRBJ1-2, the V gene TRBV5-4; D is unclear. The germline CDR1 and CDR2 sequences are SGHNT and YYREEE (reference sequence). CDR3 length: 15 amino acids. The ends were cut back, 0 bases at V and 3 bases at J, with 12 bases in the middle.

The chain couples TRBV7-2 to TRBJ1-1; TRBD1 might be the D (6 bases). Germline V gene lookup returns CDR1 SGHTA and CDR2 FQGNSA. The CDR3 spans 14 residues. Trimming took 9 bases from V and 0 from J, leaving 14 bases between them. This CDR3 is CASKGGVLNTEAFF. The CDR3 DNA follows: TGTGCCAGTAAGGGGGGGGTCCTGAACACTGAAGCTTTCTTT.

The chain links TRBV3-1 (or the pseudogene TRBV3-2) to TRBJ1-2; D is uncertain. Germline CDR1 is LGHDT and CDR2 is YNNKEL (reference sequence). The germline V and J ends were trimmed by 5 bases and 5 bases, with 15 bases remaining between them. The CDR3 extends over 14 amino acids. CDR3 nucleotides: TGTGCCAGCAGCTCCCAACTCGACCCTTATGGCTACACCTTC. As protein: CASSSQLDPYGYTF.

V gene TRBV6-6 combines with J gene TRBJ1-1; the D gene is possibly TRBD1 (5 bases). This CDR3 comprises 13 residues. V shed 8 bases and J shed 5 bases, with 15 bases lying between them. Germline CDR1 reads MNHNY; CDR2 reads SVGAGI (reference sequence). CDR3 sequence: CASSSNKGTEAFF. CDR3 in DNA: TGTGCCAGCTCCAGTAATAAGGGGACTGAAGCTTTCTTT.

V and J are TRBV4-1 and TRBJ2-1; D might be TRBD2 (7 bases). Trimming removed 0 bases from V and 6 bases from J, with 18 bases in between. CDR1 is MGHRA, CDR2 YSYEKL, per germline. The CDR3 spans 17 residues. In nucleotides, the CDR3 is TGCGCCAGCAGCCAAGAAAGGCTCCGCGGGGGCCCCAATGAGCAGTTCTTC. Translating it yields CASSQERLRGGPNEQFF.

The chain combines TRBV18 with TRBJ1-1, with D possibly TRBD1 on 5 matching bases. Trimming shortened V by 0 bases and J by 0 bases, and 8 bases separated the two germline ends. CDR3 length: 15 amino acids. Per the germline V gene, CDR1 is KGHSH and CDR2 is LQKENI. The CDR3 sequence is CASSPPTGVNTEAFF. Here the CDR3 DNA reads TGTGCCAGCTCACCACCGACGGGGGTGAACACTGAAGCTTTCTTT.

On this clone: One junction end disagrees with the germline gene, perhaps due to a read error. The J gene is TRBJ2-5, the V gene TRBV24-1; D possibly uses TRBD1 or TRBD2 (5 bases each). This CDR3 spans 11 amino acids. From germline, CDR1 is KGHDR and CDR2 SFDVKD. The CDR3 nucleotides read TGTGCCACCAGTGATTGGGCCGGGACGCACTTC. Amino acids: CATSDWAGTHF.

This clone has a single count. This sequence joins TRBV3-1 (or the pseudogene TRBV3-2) and TRBJ2-1, with TRBD1 identical over 7 bases. The CDR3 spans 12 residues. V trimming: 6 bases; J trimming: 9 bases; junction bases outside the gene matches: 5. Germline V gene lookup returns CDR1 LGHDT and CDR2 YNNKEL (reference sequence). The CDR3 region is CASSAGGLEQFF. Here the CDR3 DNA reads TGTGCCAGCAGTGCAGGGGGTCTTGAGCAGTTCTTC.

In DNA form, the CDR3 reads TGTGCCAGCAGTTACAGGGGATTTGGTCAGCCCCAGCATTTT. This codes for CASSYRGFGQPQHF. V and J are TRBV6-5 and TRBJ1-5; weak D call: TRBD1 (5 bases). In germline, CDR1 is MNHEY, CDR2 SVGAGI. V lost 2 bases and J lost 6, with 11 bases in between. This CDR3 has 14 amino acids.

V is TRBV9 and J is TRBJ2-4; 8 bases map to TRBD1. Looked up from germline, CDR1 is SGDLS and CDR2 is YYNGEE. The CDR3 runs to 16 residues. V was clipped by 4 bases and J by 0 bases; unmatched bases: 6. The CDR3 is CASSPGQGLAKNIQYF. CDR3 DNA: TGTGCCAGCAGCCCAGGACAGGGCCTAGCCAAAAACATTCAGTACTTC.

This clone has a handful of counts. The chain has TRBV5-4 and TRBJ1-3, with 9 bases that match TRBD1. Trimming took 2 bases from V and 4 from J; bases not matched to a gene: 7. Germline values: CDR1 SGHNT, CDR2 YYREEE (reference sequence). The CDR3 runs 16 residues. The CDR3 region is CASSFRSGTGGNTIYF. Here the CDR3 DNA reads TGTGCCAGCAGCTTTCGGTCCGGGACAGGGGGAAACACCATATATTTT.

The chain couples TRBV28 to TRBJ2-6; D is uncertain. This CDR3 spans 14 amino acids. V lost 8 bases, J lost 0 bases, and 8 bases lay in between. CDR1 and CDR2 (germline): MDHEN, SYDVKM. CDR3 sequence reads: CASYTPSGANVLTF. DNA for the CDR3: TGTGCCAGCTACACCCCCTCTGGGGCCAACGTCCTGACTTTC.

A single count supports this clone. This rearrangement joins TRBV5-1 to TRBJ1-3; D gene uncertain. The CDR3 runs 16 residues. CDR1 and CDR2 from the germline V gene are SGHRS and YFSETQ. V lost 0 bases to trimming and J lost 0 bases, with 10 bases between them. The DNA of the CDR3 is TGCGCCAGCAGCTTGGGAGGACCGAGCTCTGGAAACACCATATATTTT. Its protein product is CASSLGGPSSGNTIYF. Together with reference TRBV5-1 and TRBJ1-3, the CDR3 gives the full variable domain: KAGVTQTPRYLIKTRGQQVTLSCSPISGHRSVSWYQQTPGQGLQFLFEYFSETQRNKGNFPGRFSGRQFSNSRSEMNVSTLELGDSALYLCASSLGGPSSGNTIYFGEGSWLTVV.

This chain connects TRBV5-1 to TRBJ2-3; 8 bases fit TRBD1. Trimming took 4 bases from V and 2 from J; bases not matched to a gene: 3. Germline loops: CDR1 SGHRS, CDR2 YFSETQ. The CDR3 is 14 residues long. In nucleotides, the CDR3 is TGCGCCAGCAGCGAGGGACAGGCCACAGATACGCAGTATTTT. Its protein is CASSEGQATDTQYF.

This clone appeared a few times. The CDR3 DNA reads TGTGCCAGCAGCTACCCCGGGACGGCCAACACCGGGGAGCTGTTTTTT. This codes for CASSYPGTANTGELFF. The V call is TRBV7-9, the J call TRBJ2-2, with D possibly being TRBD1 or TRBD2 (5 bases each). V was cut by 4 bases and J by 2 bases, with 14 bases left in between. The CDR3 is 16 amino acids. The germline gives CDR1 SEHNR, CDR2 FQNEAQ (reference sequence). The full variable domain, its missing parts supplied by reference TRBV7-9 and TRBJ2-2, is DTGVSQNPRHKITKRGQNVTFRCDPISEHNRLYWYRQTLGQGPEFLTYFQNEAQLEKSRLLSDRFSAERPKGSFSTLEIQRTEQGDSAMYLCASSYPGTANTGELFFGEGSRLTVL.

This rearrangement joins TRBV7-8 to TRBJ2-1; 8 bases match TRBD2. Germline-derived CDR1 and CDR2 are SGHVS and FQNEAQ. V lost 3 bases and J lost 3; bases outside the gene matches: 4. The CDR3 loop spans 15 amino acids. This CDR3 reads CASSFGLASYNEQFF. In DNA form, the CDR3 reads TGTGCCAGCAGCTTTGGACTAGCCAGCTACAATGAGCAGTTCTTC. Full variable domain (remainder filled in from reference TRBV7-8 and TRBJ2-1): GAGVSQSPRYKVAKRGQDVALRCDPISGHVSLFWYQQALGQGPEFLTYFQNEAQLDKSGLPSDRFFAERPEGSVSTLKIQRTQQEDSAVYLCASSFGLASYNEQFFGPGTRLTVL.

The chain has TRBV4-3 and TRBJ1-2, with no clear D. The CDR3 totals 15 residues. The germline CDR1 and CDR2 sequences are LGHNA and YSLEER. The V end was cut by 2 bases, the J end by 5 bases, with 15 bases between. CDR3 residues: CASSQQGGVFYGYTF. In DNA, the CDR3 is TGCGCCAGCAGCCAACAAGGTGGGGTCTTTTATGGCTACACCTTC.

The chain carries TRBV27 and TRBJ2-6; 10 nucleotides agree with TRBD1. This CDR3 region has 19 residues. The J segment lost 3 bases and the V segment lost 6 bases, leaving 14 bases of the junction unmatched. Germline values: CDR1 MNHEY, CDR2 SMNVEV (reference sequence). This chain's CDR3 is CASSRSGGQGRSGANVLTF. CDR3 bases: TGTGCCAGCAGCCGAAGTGGGGGACAGGGGAGGAGTGGGGCCAACGTCCTGACTTTC. The complete variable domain, with remaining parts taken from reference TRBV27 and TRBJ2-6, reads EAQVTQNPRYLITVTGKKLTVTCSQNMNHEYMSWYRQDPGLGLRQIYYSMNVEVTDKGDVPEGYKVSRKEKRNFPLILESPSPNQTSLYFCASSRSGGQGRSGANVLTFGAGSRLTVL.

V gene TRBV14 combines with J gene TRBJ2-1; D uncertain. V gave up 0 bases and J gave up 7 bases, with 7 bases separating them. The CDR3 spans 13 residues. Germline assignment: CDR1 SGHDN and CDR2 FVKESK. This CDR3 is CASSQDVGNEQFF. The CDR3 region has the DNA TGTGCCAGCAGCCAAGATGTGGGTAATGAGCAGTTCTTC.

CDR3 loop: CASSPTNTDTQYF. DNA for the CDR3: TGTGCCAGCTCACCCACTAACACAGATACGCAGTATTTT. This chain uses TRBV18 with TRBJ2-3; D is unclear. The germline gives CDR1 KGHSH, CDR2 LQKENI. The ends were cut back, 3 bases at V and 2 bases at J, with 6 bases in the middle. This CDR3 is 13 amino acids long.

V is TRBV4-1 and J is TRBJ2-3; a possible D gene is TRBD1 (5 bases). Germline lookup yields CDR1 MGHRA and CDR2 YSYEKL. V lost 0 bases to trimming and J lost 1 base, with 8 bases between them. The CDR3 covers 15 residues. The chain's CDR3 is CASSQDSRGTDTQYF. As DNA, the CDR3 is TGCGCCAGCAGCCAAGATAGCAGGGGCACAGATACGCAGTATTTT.

The rearrangement uses TRBV7-3 and TRBJ2-6; 8 bases are shared with TRBD1. V gave up 5 bases and J gave up 4 bases; unmatched junction bases: 10. The CDR3 is 17 residues long. The germline V gene has CDR1 SGHTA and CDR2 FQGTGA. The CDR3 region is CASSRLAGGRGANVLTF. For the CDR3, the DNA is TGTGCCAGCAGCCGGTTGGCAGGGGGCAGGGGGGCCAACGTCCTGACTTTC.

Here the CDR3 reads CASNRGPPPGANVLTF. CDR3 coding DNA: TGTGCCAGCAACCGGGGCCCGCCCCCTGGGGCCAACGTCCTGACTTTC. The chain is built from TRBV2 and TRBJ2-6; D possibly matches TRBD1 or TRBD2 (5 bases each). V was clipped by 7 bases and J by 2 bases, with 15 bases between them. From germline, CDR1 is SNHLY and CDR2 FYNNEI. The CDR3 sequence is 16 residues long.

This chain uses TRBV14 with TRBJ2-5, with 7 bases fitting TRBD2. The CDR3 length is 13 residues. Looked up from germline, CDR1 is SGHDN and CDR2 is FVKESK. V shed 6 bases and J 3 bases; nucleotides not matched to a gene: 4. CDR3 sequence (DNA): TGTGCCAGCAGACGGGGAGGGGAAGAGACCCAGTACTTC. Translation gives CASRRGGEETQYF.

The rearrangement joins TRBV30 to TRBJ1-1; tentatively, D is TRBD1 (6 bases). The germline V gene has CDR1 GTSNPN and CDR2 SVGIG (reference sequence). The CDR3 loop spans 14 amino acids. With 4 bases removed from V and 3 bases from J, the gap between germline ends came to 15 bases. The DNA of the CDR3 is TGTGCCTGGACCCAAAATAGGGGGGACACTGAAGCTTTCTTT. This encodes CAWTQNRGDTEAFF.

The V and J genes are TRBV11-2 and TRBJ2-7, with a possible D match to TRBD1 (5 bases). Germline CDR1 and CDR2: SGHAT and FQNNGV. V was pared by 4 bases and J by 2 bases, with 15 bases between. This CDR3 is built from 15 residues. The CDR3 DNA reads as TGTGCCAGCAGCTCCACAAGGGGCAGACCCTACGAGCAGTACGTC. It yields the protein CASSSTRGRPYEQYV.

This chain joins TRBV30 and TRBJ2-5, with D unclear. The CDR3 is made up of 13 amino acids. V was cut by 0 bases and J by 4 bases, with 9 bases left in between. Per the germline V gene, CDR1 is GTSNPN and CDR2 is SVGIG (reference sequence). In DNA form, the CDR3 reads TGTGCCTGGAGTGTCTACGGCCGAGAGACCCAGTACTTC. Residues: CAWSVYGRETQYF.

The table lists this clone with a count of one. The chain couples TRBV5-1 to TRBJ2-2; 8 bases line up with TRBD1. V lost 2 bases and J lost 1; bases outside the gene matches: 4. This CDR3 has 16 residues. The germline gives CDR1 SGHRS, CDR2 YFSETQ. Written as DNA, the CDR3 is TGCGCCAGCAGCTTAGGGACAGGAGAGAACACCGGGGAGCTGTTTTTT. Translating gives CASSLGTGENTGELFF.

This chain connects TRBV19 to TRBJ1-2, with D uncertain. The V end was cut by 6 bases, the J end by 4 bases, with 15 bases between. Germline values: CDR1 LNHDA, CDR2 SQIVND (reference sequence). The CDR3 loop spans 14 amino acids. The CDR3 protein is CASRVEGSSYGYTF. The DNA for the CDR3 is TGTGCCAGTAGGGTCGAAGGGAGTAGCTATGGCTACACCTTC.

The chain joins TRBV29-1 to TRBJ1-3, with D perhaps matching TRBD1 (6 bases). Looked up from germline, CDR1 is SQVTM and CDR2 is ANQGSEA. The germline V and J ends were trimmed by 6 bases and 0 bases, with 12 bases remaining between them. The CDR3 is 14 amino acids. The CDR3 loop is CSVRQTGSGNTIYF. The CDR3, as DNA: TGCAGCGTCCGCCAGACAGGCTCTGGAAACACCATATATTTT.

V and J are TRBV2 and TRBJ2-3; 7 positions match TRBD2. V was clipped by 5 bases and J by 0 bases; unmatched bases: 8. Germline assignment: CDR1 SNHLY and CDR2 FYNNEI. The CDR3 spans 16 residues. DNA of the CDR3: TGTGCCAGCAGTTCCTTGCGGGGGTTAAGCACAGATACGCAGTATTTT. Protein product: CASSSLRGLSTDTQYF.